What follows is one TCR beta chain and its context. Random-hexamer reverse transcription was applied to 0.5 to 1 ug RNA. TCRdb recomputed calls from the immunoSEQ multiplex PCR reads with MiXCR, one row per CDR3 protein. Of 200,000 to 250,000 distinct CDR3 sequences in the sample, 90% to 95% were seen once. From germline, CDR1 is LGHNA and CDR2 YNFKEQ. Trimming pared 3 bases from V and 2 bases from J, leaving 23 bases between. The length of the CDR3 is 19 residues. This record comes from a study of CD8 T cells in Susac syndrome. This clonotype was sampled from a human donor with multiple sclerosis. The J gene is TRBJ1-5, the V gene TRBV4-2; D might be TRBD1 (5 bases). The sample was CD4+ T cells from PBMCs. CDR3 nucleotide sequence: TGTGCCAGCAGCCAGGGATCGGGCAGGGCCCGTCTTCGCAATCAGCCCCAGCATTTT. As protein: CASSQGSGRARLRNQPQHF.